Below, 24 T cell receptor beta chains from the same sample are listed, as sequenced in a study of blood T cell repertoires in COVID-19. TCRdb's copy holds only in-frame clones and misses some; the assay was immunoSEQ multiplex PCR. The sample holds roughly 280,000 clones, under 90% seen once. The sequenced sample consisted of peripheral blood. Receptors originate from a man aged 50-59 years with acute or convalescent COVID-19.

The V and J genes are TRBV19 and TRBJ2-3; 10 bases map to TRBD2. The germline CDR1 and CDR2 sequences are LNHDA and SQIVND (reference sequence). The V gene end was trimmed by 3 bases and the J gene end by 3 bases; junction bases not matched to a gene: 6. CDR3 length equals 16 residues. The CDR3 DNA follows: TGTGCCAGTAGTATGGTACTAGCGGGAAGAACAGATACGCAGTATTTT. Its translation: CASSMVLAGRTDTQYF.

This clone was seen only once. The chain has TRBV11-2 and TRBJ2-1; D is unclear. The germline gives CDR1 SGHAT, CDR2 FQNNGV. This CDR3 is built from 14 residues. V was pared by 3 bases and J by 5 bases, with 11 bases between. CDR3 region: CASSFSTLNNEQFF. CDR3 in DNA: TGTGCCAGCAGCTTCTCGACTCTAAACAATGAGCAGTTCTTC.

Only one count was recorded for this clone. The sample carries other DNA sequences with the same CDR3. The chain carries TRBV5-1 and TRBJ1-1, with 7 nucleotides matching TRBD1. V gave up 7 bases and J gave up 2 bases; unmatched junction bases: 5. The germline gives CDR1 SGHRS, CDR2 YFSETQ. The length of the CDR3 is 13 residues. The CDR3 is CASGNRGNTEAFF. The CDR3, as DNA: TGCGCCAGCGGGAACAGGGGTAACACTGAAGCTTTCTTT. The full variable domain, with the rest looked up from reference TRBV5-1 and TRBJ1-1, is KAGVTQTPRYLIKTRGQQVTLSCSPISGHRSVSWYQQTPGQGLQFLFEYFSETQRNKGNFPGRFSGRQFSNSRSEMNVSTLELGDSALYLCASGNRGNTEAFFGQGTRLTVV.

This clone was counted a few times. The sample holds other DNA sequences that translate to the same CDR3. The genes are TRBV2 and TRBJ2-3, with TRBD2 as a possible D gene (6 bases). The CDR3 length is 14 residues. Deletions cut 4 bases from V and 6 bases from J, with 14 bases between. Germline lookup yields CDR1 SNHLY and CDR2 FYNNEI. CDR3 residues: CASSGQGGTDTQYF. In nucleotides, the CDR3 is TGTGCCAGCAGTGGGCAGGGAGGAACCGATACGCAGTATTTT.

This chain uses TRBV6-5 with TRBJ1-2; TRBD1 matches 11 bases. Germline assignment: CDR1 MNHEY and CDR2 SVGAGI. The V gene end was trimmed by 6 bases and the J gene end by 6 bases; junction bases not matched to a gene: 9. The CDR3 length is 15 residues. The CDR3 reads CASSERTGGGNGYTF. The CDR3 DNA follows: TGTGCCAGCAGCGAGAGGACAGGGGGCGGAAATGGCTACACCTTC.

This chain connects TRBV5-1 to TRBJ1-1; a possible D gene is TRBD1 (5 bases). The V end was cut by 0 bases, the J end by 4 bases, with 13 bases between. The CDR3 contains 15 residues. Germline V gene sequence: CDR1 SGHRS, CDR2 YFSETQ. CDR3 residues: CASSLEGPRGTEAFF. The CDR3 DNA reads as TGCGCCAGCAGCTTGGAGGGGCCGCGGGGCACTGAAGCTTTCTTT.

The rearrangement links TRBV25-1 to TRBJ1-2; the match to TRBD1 covers 7 bases. Trimming took 5 bases from V and 7 from J; bases not matched to a gene: 4. Germline V gene data show CDR1 as MGHDK and CDR2 as SYGVNS. This CDR3 is 12 amino acids long. This CDR3 reads CASSTTGSGYTF. In DNA, the CDR3 is TGTGCCAGCAGTACGACAGGGAGTGGCTACACCTTC.

This chain connects TRBV28 to TRBJ1-3; 7 bases are a match to TRBD1. The V gene end was trimmed by 4 bases and the J gene end by 3 bases; junction bases not matched to a gene: 3. Germline V CDR1 and CDR2: MDHEN, SYDVKM. This CDR3 has 14 amino acids. The CDR3 nucleotides read TGTGCCAGCAGTTGGGGACAGCTTGGAAACACCATATATTTT. It specifies CASSWGQLGNTIYF. The full variable domain, its missing parts supplied by reference TRBV28 and TRBJ1-3, is DVKVTQSSRYLVKRTGEKVFLECVQDMDHENMFWYRQDPGLGLRLIYFSYDVKMKEKGDIPEGYSVSREKKERFSLILESASTNQTSMYLCASSWGQLGNTIYFGEGSWLTVV.

The genes are TRBV5-1 and TRBJ2-1; 13 positions match TRBD2. Germline V gives CDR1 SGHRS, CDR2 YFSETQ. V lost 1 base and J lost 2; bases outside the gene matches: 0. The CDR3 has 16 amino acids. CDR3 DNA: TGCGCCAGCAGCTTGACTAGCGGGGGGGCCTACAATGAGCAGTTCTTC. It translates to CASSLTSGGAYNEQFF.

The chain carries TRBV10-3 and TRBJ1-3; D unresolved. CDR3 length equals 12 residues. CDR1 ENHRY and CDR2 SYGVKD come from the germline V gene. This CDR3 reads CAAESSGNTIYF. The CDR3 coding sequence is TGTGCGGCGGAAAGCTCTGGAAACACCATATATTTT.

This clone appeared a single time. The chain couples TRBV19 to TRBJ1-2, with TRBD1 matching over 8 bases. The CDR3 totals 13 residues. The germline CDR1 and CDR2 sequences are LNHDA and SQIVND (reference sequence). The V and J ends lost 5 bases and 6 bases, in that order; junction bases with no gene match: 5. Written as DNA, the CDR3 is TGTGCCAGTAGTGCTGAGACAGGGGATGGCTACACCTTC. Its protein product is CASSAETGDGYTF. Drawing the rest from reference TRBV19 and TRBJ1-2, the complete variable domain is DGGITQSPKYLFRKEGQNVTLSCEQNLNHDAMYWYRQDPGQGLRLIYYSQIVNDFQKGDIAEGYSVSREKKESFPLTVTSAQKNPTAFYLCASSAETGDGYTFGSGTRLTVV.

The rearrangement links TRBV5-1 to TRBJ2-7; maybe TRBD2 (5 bases). Germline V CDR1 and CDR2: SGHRS, YFSETQ. This CDR3 region has 14 residues. The V gene lost 5 bases and the J gene lost 2 bases, with 14 bases spanning the gap. In DNA form, the CDR3 reads TGCGCCAGCAGTTGGGGAGAGGCCGCCTACGAGCAGTACTTC. Its protein is CASSWGEAAYEQYF.

This sequence joins TRBV7-9 and TRBJ2-1; 10 nucleotides align to TRBD1. V lost 1 base and J lost 9; bases outside the gene matches: 6. CDR1 and CDR2 (germline): SEHNR, FQNEAQ (reference sequence). The CDR3 has 15 amino acids. CDR3 amino acids: CASSLGVTGGSEQFF. The DNA for the CDR3 is TGTGCCAGCAGCTTAGGGGTGACAGGGGGCAGTGAGCAGTTCTTC.

V gene TRBV5-5 combines with J gene TRBJ1-1, with D tentatively TRBD1 (6 bases). CDR1 is SGHKS and CDR2 is YYEKEE in the germline V gene (reference sequence). V lost 4 bases, J lost 1 base, and 14 bases lay in between. CDR3 length: 15 residues. The CDR3 reads CASSRGDRRNTEAFF. CDR3 sequence (DNA): TGTGCCAGCAGCCGAGGTGACAGGAGGAACACTGAAGCTTTCTTT.

This clone was detected only once. The chain uses TRBV15 and TRBJ1-2; a possible D gene is TRBD1 (5 bases). CDR1 LNHNV and CDR2 YYDKDF come from the germline V gene (reference sequence). The length of the CDR3 is 15 residues. Trimming took 4 bases from V and 4 from J, leaving 16 bases between them. CDR3 sequence (DNA): TGTGCCACCAGCACCGACACAGGATCCATCTATGGCTACACCTTC. Translating gives CATSTDTGSIYGYTF.

The genes are TRBV6-5 and TRBJ2-1; D might be TRBD2 (6 bases). The CDR3 is 14 residues long. V was pared by 10 bases and J by 9 bases, with 22 bases between. Germline V CDR1 and CDR2: MNHEY, SVGAGI. The CDR3 DNA follows: TGTGCCACCCACGGGGGAAGGGTCTGGAGTGAGCAGTTCTTC. Its protein is CATHGGRVWSEQFF.

The rearrangement uses TRBV2 and TRBJ1-3; D is unresolved. V was pared by 8 bases and J by 0 bases, with 17 bases between. This CDR3 has 16 amino acids. Germline V gives CDR1 SNHLY, CDR2 FYNNEI. The DNA for the CDR3 is TGTGCCAGCGTCCGTGGCGGCATTAGCTCTGGAAACACCATATATTTT. The encoded protein is CASVRGGISSGNTIYF.

V and J are TRBV6-5 and TRBJ2-7; 7 bases are a match to TRBD1. CDR1 is MNHEY and CDR2 is SVGAGI in the germline V gene. The CDR3 has 12 amino acids. V dropped 6 bases and J dropped 7; count of bases not matched to a gene: 6. In DNA form, the CDR3 reads TGTGCCAGCAGAGGGGACAGAGAGGAGCAGTACTTC. Translation: CASRGDREEQYF.

The V gene is TRBV15, the J gene TRBJ2-2; tentative D call: TRBD1 (6 bases). The CDR3 is 16 residues long. Germline CDR1 is LNHNV and CDR2 is YYDKDF (reference sequence). The V gene lost 0 bases and the J gene lost 5 bases, with 13 bases spanning the gap. CDR3 in amino acids: CATSRDYGTYTGELFF. CDR3 DNA sequence: TGTGCCACCAGCAGAGATTACGGGACATATACCGGGGAGCTGTTTTTT.

This sequence joins TRBV6-5 and TRBJ1-5, with 12 bases matching TRBD1. The CDR3 consists of 15 residues. Per germline, CDR1 MNHEY and CDR2 SVGAGI. Trimming at V came to 6 bases and at J to 5 bases, leaving 5 bases not matched to a gene. CDR3 residues: CASSRGTGGDQPQHF. Here the CDR3 DNA reads TGTGCCAGCAGCCGCGGGACAGGGGGCGATCAGCCCCAGCATTTT.

The rearrangement uses TRBV11-2 and TRBJ1-6; 7 bases match TRBD1. V gave up 1 base and J gave up 7 bases; unmatched junction bases: 10. Germline V gene sequence: CDR1 SGHAT, CDR2 FQNNGV. There are 17 residues in the CDR3. CDR3 nucleotides: TGTGCCAGCAGCTTAGTTTCTGATCACAGGGGAAATTCACCCCTCCACTTT. Protein: CASSLVSDHRGNSPLHF. Based on the CDR3 plus reference TRBV11-2 and TRBJ1-6, the full variable domain is EAGVAQSPRYKIIEKRQSVAFWCNPISGHATLYWYQQILGQGPKLLIQFQNNGVVDDSQLPKDRFSAERLKGVDSTLKIQPAKLEDSAVYLCASSLVSDHRGNSPLHFGNGTRLTVT.

The V gene is TRBV12-5, the J gene TRBJ1-2; perhaps TRBD1 as D (5 bases). The V end was cut by 6 bases, the J end by 6 bases, with 17 bases between. The CDR3 contains 14 residues. Per the germline V gene, CDR1 is LGHNT and CDR2 is FRNRAP. CDR3 nucleotide sequence: TGTGCTAGTGGGCAAAAAGGGGTTCTCCATGGCTACACCTTC. Translated, it gives CASGQKGVLHGYTF.

The J gene is TRBJ1-5, the V gene TRBV2; TRBD1 is a possible D gene (6 bases). The CDR3 has 15 amino acids. The V end lost 0 bases, the J end lost 6 bases, and 12 bases lay between the germline ends. Germline V gives CDR1 SNHLY, CDR2 FYNNEI. The CDR3 coding sequence is TGTGCCAGCAGTGAAGCGACAGGTAGTTTTCAGCCCCAGCATTTT. The encoded protein is CASSEATGSFQPQHF.

This chain joins TRBV7-3 and TRBJ2-7; perhaps TRBD1 as D (6 bases). The CDR3 sequence is 15 residues long. CDR1 is SGHTA, CDR2 FQGTGA, per germline. The V end lost 2 bases, the J end lost 2 bases, and 13 bases lay between the germline ends. DNA of the CDR3: TGTGCCAGCAGCTTACTAGGGGGACCCGCCTACGAGCAGTACTTC. Amino acid sequence: CASSLLGGPAYEQYF. Drawing the rest from reference TRBV7-3 and TRBJ2-7, the complete variable domain is GAGVSQTPSNKVTEKGKYVELRCDPISGHTALYWYRQSLGQGPEFLIYFQGTGAADDSGLPNDRFFAVRPEGSVSTLKIQRTERGDSAVYLCASSLLGGPAYEQYFGPGTRLTVT.